This T cell receptor (beta chain) was recovered during a study of T cell responses to AZD1222 COVID-19 vaccine. Study at large: Second-dose timings of about 4 or about 12 weeks were pooled. Study-wide results and limits: Nearly half of unique spike-specific TCRs reportedly avoided B.1.351 and B.1.1.7 mutated regions. Among the donors, most were white British and more were female, and clonal diversity was possibly underestimated.

The CDR3 covers 17 residues. V lost 0 bases to trimming and J lost 6 bases; unmatched junction nucleotides: 9. In germline, CDR1 is ENHRY, CDR2 SYGVKD. In regard to this clone: Its antigen remains unidentified.

Sequenced by immunoSEQ multiplex PCR; TCRdb stores in-frame clones only, minus some. The sample has some 120,000 clones; more than 80% are singletons. This TCR came from an adult in good health. This sequence joins TRBV10-3 and TRBJ1-5; the match to TRBD1 covers 9 bases. Sequencing used peripheral blood, obtained on day 0 of AZD1222 vaccination. The CDR3 nucleotides read TGTGCCATCAGTGAGTCGAGGTTACAGGGGGCTGTTCAGCCCCAGCATTTT. Encoded protein: CAISESRLQGAVQPQHF.